This is a list of T cell receptor beta chains from one sample in a study of tumor and adjacent non-tumor tissue in lung cancer. Each CDR3 protein gets one entry after TCRdb re-called the multiplex PCR reads with MiXCR. This table has about 110,000 distinct CDR3 sequences, 84% appearing once. Sequenced: lung tumor tissue. These receptors all come from a man aged 65-85 years with non-small cell lung cancer. The CDR3 runs from the conserved cysteine through the conserved F or W. D genes are given only for firm matches. Size is omitted from some rows. Given values are once, few, many or a class for expanded clones.

clone size,D gene,V gene,J gene,CDR3 protein,CDR3 DNA
NA,TRBD1,TRBV6-1,TRBJ2-3,CTNTVTGTGGNTQYF,TGTACCAACACCGTCACCGGGACAGGTGGAAATACGCAGTATTTT
NA,NA,TRBV11-2,TRBJ2-1,CASSRGYTSQFF,TGTGCCAGCAGCCGAGGATACACTAGCCAGTTCTTC
NA,NA,TRBV20-1,TRBJ2-5,CSARDRRKEETQYF,TGCAGTGCTAGAGATAGGAGAAAAGAAGAGACCCAGTACTTC
NA,TRBD2,TRBV20-1,TRBJ2-1,CITKDAQGLAGEVQFF,TGCATTACTAAAGATGCACAAGGACTAGCGGGAGAAGTCCAGTTCTTC
NA,TRBD1,TRBV6-2/TRBV6-3,TRBJ2-7,CASDPALNRGPYEQYF,TGTGCCAGCGATCCCGCGCTGAACAGGGGGCCCTACGAGCAGTACTTC
NA,NA,TRBV11-3,TRBJ2-5,CASSFNPGETQYF,TGTGCCAGCAGCTTCAACCCTGGAGAGACCCAGTACTTC
NA,NA,TRBV6-2/TRBV6-3,TRBJ1-6,CAIRTGTGRSNSPLHF,TGTGCCATCAGAACCGGGACGGGGAGATCTAATTCACCCCTCCACTTT
few,NA,TRBV6-5,TRBJ1-2,CASRPSTGGRGYYGYTF,TGTGCCAGTAGACCTTCGACCGGGGGGCGAGGTTACTATGGCTACACCTTC
few,TRBD1,TRBV11-2,TRBJ1-1,CVSSKDRRDAFF,TGTGTCAGTAGCAAGGACAGGCGAGATGCTTTCTTT
NA,NA,TRBV7-9,TRBJ2-5,CASSIAAGDGETQYF,TGTGCCAGCAGCATAGCGGCAGGAGATGGTGAGACCCAATACTTC
NA,TRBD1,TRBV5-5,TRBJ1-1,CTSNGQVRGTEAFF,TGTACCAGCAATGGACAGGTCCGGGGCACTGAAGCTTTCTTT
NA,TRBD1,TRBV4-1,TRBJ1-5,CASNLIPGQINQSQHF,TGCGCCAGCAACCTTATACCGGGACAGATAAATCAGTCCCAGCATTTC
NA,NA,TRBV29-1,TRBJ2-1,CSVELYDNGMGNEQLF,TGCAGCGTTGAACTCTATGACAACGGGATGGGCAATGAGCAGCTCTTC
NA,TRBD2,TRBV11-3,TRBJ2-1,CASSPLGTSGGYNDQFF,TGTGCCAGCAGCCCCCTAGGGACTAGCGGAGGCTACAATGATCAGTTCTTC
few,TRBD1,TRBV28,TRBJ1-3,CASSLQGAGNTIYF,TGTGCCAGCAGCTTACAGGGGGCGGGAAACACCATATATTTT